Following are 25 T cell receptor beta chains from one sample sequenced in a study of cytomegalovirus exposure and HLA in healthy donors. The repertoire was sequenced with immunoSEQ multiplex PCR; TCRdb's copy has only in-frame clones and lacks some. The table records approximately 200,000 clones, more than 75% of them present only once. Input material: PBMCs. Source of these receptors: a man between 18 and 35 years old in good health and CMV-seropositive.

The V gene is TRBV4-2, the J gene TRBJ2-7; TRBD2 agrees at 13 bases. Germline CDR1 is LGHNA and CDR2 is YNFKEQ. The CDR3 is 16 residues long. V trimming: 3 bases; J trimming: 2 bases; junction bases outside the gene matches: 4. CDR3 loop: CASSHPLAGGPYEQYF. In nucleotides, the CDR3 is TGTGCCAGCAGCCACCCACTAGCGGGAGGGCCCTACGAGCAGTACTTC.

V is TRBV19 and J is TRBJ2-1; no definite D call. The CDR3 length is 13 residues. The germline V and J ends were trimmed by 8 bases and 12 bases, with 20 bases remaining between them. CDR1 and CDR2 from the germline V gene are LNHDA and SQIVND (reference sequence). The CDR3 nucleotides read TGTGCCAGTGGTTCCCGGGTCGGGTCTGGGCAGTTCTTC. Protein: CASGSRVGSGQFF.

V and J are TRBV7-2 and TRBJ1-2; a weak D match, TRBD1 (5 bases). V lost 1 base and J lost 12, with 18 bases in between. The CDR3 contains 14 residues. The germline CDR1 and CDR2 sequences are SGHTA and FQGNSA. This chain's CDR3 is CASSLVGQGGVDTF. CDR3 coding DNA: TGTGCCAGCAGCTTAGTTGGGCAGGGAGGGGTAGACACCTTC.

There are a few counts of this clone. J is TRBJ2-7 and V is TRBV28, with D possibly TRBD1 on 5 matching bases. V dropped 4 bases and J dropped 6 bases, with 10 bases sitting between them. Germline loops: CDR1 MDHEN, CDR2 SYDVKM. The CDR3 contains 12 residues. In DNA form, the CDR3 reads TGTGCCAGCAGTTCCAGGGTTCTCGAGCAGTACTTC. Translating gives CASSSRVLEQYF.

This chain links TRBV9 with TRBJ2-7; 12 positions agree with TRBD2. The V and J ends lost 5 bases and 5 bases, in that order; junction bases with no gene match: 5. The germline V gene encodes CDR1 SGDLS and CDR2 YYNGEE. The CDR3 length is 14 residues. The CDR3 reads CASRTSGSFNEQYF. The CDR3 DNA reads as TGTGCCAGCAGGACTAGCGGGAGCTTTAACGAGCAGTACTTC.

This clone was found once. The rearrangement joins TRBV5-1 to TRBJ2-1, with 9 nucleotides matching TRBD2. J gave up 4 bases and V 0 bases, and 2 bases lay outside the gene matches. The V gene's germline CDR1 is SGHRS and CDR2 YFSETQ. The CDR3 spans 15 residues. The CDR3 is CASSLGSGRYNEQFF. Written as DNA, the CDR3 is TGCGCCAGCAGCTTGGGCAGCGGGAGGTACAATGAGCAGTTCTTC.

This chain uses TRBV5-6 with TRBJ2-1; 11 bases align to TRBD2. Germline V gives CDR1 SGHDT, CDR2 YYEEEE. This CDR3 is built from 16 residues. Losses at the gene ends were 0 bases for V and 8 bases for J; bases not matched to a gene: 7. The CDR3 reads CASSLGELAGGYEQFF. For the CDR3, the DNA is TGTGCCAGCAGCTTGGGAGAGCTAGCGGGAGGTTATGAGCAGTTCTTC.

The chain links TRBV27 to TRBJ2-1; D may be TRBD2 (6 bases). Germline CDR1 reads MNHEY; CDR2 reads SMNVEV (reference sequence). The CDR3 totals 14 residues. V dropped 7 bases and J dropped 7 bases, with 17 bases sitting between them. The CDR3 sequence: CASTHYGTQNEQFF. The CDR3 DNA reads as TGTGCCAGCACACATTATGGGACTCAGAATGAGCAGTTCTTC.

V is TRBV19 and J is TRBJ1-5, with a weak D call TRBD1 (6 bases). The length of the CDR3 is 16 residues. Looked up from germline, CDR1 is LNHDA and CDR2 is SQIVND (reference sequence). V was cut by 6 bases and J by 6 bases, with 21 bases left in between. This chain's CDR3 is CASSSTGRGFGQPQHF. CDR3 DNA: TGTGCCAGTAGCTCCACCGGGAGGGGGTTTGGTCAGCCCCAGCATTTT. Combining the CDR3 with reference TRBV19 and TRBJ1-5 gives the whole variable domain DGGITQSPKYLFRKEGQNVTLSCEQNLNHDAMYWYRQDPGQGLRLIYYSQIVNDFQKGDIAEGYSVSREKKESFPLTVTSAQKNPTAFYLCASSSTGRGFGQPQHFGDGTRLSIL.

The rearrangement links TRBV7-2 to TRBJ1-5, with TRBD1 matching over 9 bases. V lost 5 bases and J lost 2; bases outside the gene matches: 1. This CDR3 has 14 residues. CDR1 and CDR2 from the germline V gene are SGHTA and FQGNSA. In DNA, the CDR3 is TGTGCCAGCAGCCGGGACAGGGGCAATCAGCCCCAGCATTTT. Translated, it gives CASSRDRGNQPQHF.

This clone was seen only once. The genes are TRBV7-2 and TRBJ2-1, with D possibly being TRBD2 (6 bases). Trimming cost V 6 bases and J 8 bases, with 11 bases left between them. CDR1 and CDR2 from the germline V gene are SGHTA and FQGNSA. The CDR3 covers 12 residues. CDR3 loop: CASSSSGYEQFF. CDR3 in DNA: TGTGCCAGCAGTTCGAGCGGGTATGAGCAGTTCTTC.

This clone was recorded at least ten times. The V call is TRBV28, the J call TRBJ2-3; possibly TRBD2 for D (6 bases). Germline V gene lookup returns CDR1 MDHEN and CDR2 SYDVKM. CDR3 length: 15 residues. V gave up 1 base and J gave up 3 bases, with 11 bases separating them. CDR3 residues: CASSLYRERTDTQYF. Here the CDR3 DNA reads TGTGCCAGCAGTTTATATCGGGAGAGGACAGATACGCAGTATTTT. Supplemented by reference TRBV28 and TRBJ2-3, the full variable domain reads DVKVTQSSRYLVKRTGEKVFLECVQDMDHENMFWYRQDPGLGLRLIYFSYDVKMKEKGDIPEGYSVSREKKERFSLILESASTNQTSMYLCASSLYRERTDTQYFGPGTRLTVL.

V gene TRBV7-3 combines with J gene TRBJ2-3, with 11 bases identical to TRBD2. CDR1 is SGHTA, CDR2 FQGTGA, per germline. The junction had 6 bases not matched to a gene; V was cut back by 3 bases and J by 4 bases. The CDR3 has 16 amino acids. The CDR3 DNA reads TGTGCCAGCAGCTTCGGGACTAGCGGTAGAGCAGATACGCAGTATTTT. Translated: CASSFGTSGRADTQYF.

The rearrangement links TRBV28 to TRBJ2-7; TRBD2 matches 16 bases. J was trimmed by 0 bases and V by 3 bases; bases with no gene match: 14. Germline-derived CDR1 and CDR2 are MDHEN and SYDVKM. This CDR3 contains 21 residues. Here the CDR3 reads CASSFPLPGTSGRADSYEQYF. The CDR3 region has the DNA TGTGCCAGCAGTTTTCCCCTTCCCGGGACTAGCGGGAGGGCCGACTCCTACGAGCAGTACTTC.

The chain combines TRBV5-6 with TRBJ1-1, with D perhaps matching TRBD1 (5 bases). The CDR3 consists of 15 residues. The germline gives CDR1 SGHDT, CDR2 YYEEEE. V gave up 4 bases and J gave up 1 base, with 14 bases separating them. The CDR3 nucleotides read TGTGCCAGCAGCCCTCTATTGGACAAGAACACTGAAGCTTTCTTT. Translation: CASSPLLDKNTEAFF.

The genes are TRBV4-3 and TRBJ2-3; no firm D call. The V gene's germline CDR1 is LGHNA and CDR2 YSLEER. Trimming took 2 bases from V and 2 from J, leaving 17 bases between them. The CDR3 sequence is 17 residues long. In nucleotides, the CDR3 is TGCGCCAGCAGCCAAAGCACCACCCGCTTTTACACAGATACGCAGTATTTT. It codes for CASSQSTTRFYTDTQYF.

CDR3 bases: TGTGCCAGCAGGGGCACAGGGTACAATGAGCAGTTCTTC. Translation: CASRGTGYNEQFF. V is TRBV6-5 and J is TRBJ2-1; tentatively, D is TRBD1 (6 bases). There are 13 residues in the CDR3. Looked up from germline, CDR1 is MNHEY and CDR2 is SVGAGI. V shed 6 bases and J shed 4 bases, with 10 bases lying between them.

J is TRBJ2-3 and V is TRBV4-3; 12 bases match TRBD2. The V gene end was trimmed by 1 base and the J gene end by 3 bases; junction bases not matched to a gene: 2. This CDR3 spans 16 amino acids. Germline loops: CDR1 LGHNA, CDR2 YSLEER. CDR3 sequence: CASSQGLAGATDTQYF. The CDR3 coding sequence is TGCGCCAGCAGCCAAGGACTAGCGGGAGCGACAGATACGCAGTATTTT.

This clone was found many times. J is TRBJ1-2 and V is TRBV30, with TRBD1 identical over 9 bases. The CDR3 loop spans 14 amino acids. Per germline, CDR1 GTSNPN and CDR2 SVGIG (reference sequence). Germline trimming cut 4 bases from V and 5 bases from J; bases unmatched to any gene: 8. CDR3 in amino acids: CAWTLTGGTYGYTF. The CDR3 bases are TGTGCCTGGACGTTGACAGGGGGAACTTATGGCTACACCTTC.

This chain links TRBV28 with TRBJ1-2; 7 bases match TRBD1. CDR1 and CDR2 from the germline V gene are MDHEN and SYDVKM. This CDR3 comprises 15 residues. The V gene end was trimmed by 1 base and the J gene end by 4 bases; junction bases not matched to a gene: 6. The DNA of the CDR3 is TGTGCCAGCAGTTTATCAGACAGGGTGCTCTATGGCTACACCTTC. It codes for CASSLSDRVLYGYTF.

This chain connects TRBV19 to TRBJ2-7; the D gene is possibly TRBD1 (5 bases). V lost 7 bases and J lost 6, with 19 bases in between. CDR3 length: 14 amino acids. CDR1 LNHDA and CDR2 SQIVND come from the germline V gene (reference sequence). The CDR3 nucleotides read TGTGCCAGTAATCCCACGGTAGGGGCGCTCGAGCAGTACTTC. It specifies CASNPTVGALEQYF.

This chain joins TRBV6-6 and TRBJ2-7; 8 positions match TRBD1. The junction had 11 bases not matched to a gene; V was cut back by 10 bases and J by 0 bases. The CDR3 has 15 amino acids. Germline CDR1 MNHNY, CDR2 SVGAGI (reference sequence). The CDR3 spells CATKTRDRSSYEQYF. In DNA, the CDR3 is TGTGCCACCAAGACTCGGGACAGGAGCTCCTACGAGCAGTACTTC.

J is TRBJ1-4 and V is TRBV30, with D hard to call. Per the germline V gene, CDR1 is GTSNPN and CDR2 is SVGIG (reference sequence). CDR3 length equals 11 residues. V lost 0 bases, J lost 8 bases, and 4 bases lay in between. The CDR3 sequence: CAWSVSEKLFF. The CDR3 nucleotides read TGTGCCTGGAGTGTAAGCGAAAAACTGTTTTTT.

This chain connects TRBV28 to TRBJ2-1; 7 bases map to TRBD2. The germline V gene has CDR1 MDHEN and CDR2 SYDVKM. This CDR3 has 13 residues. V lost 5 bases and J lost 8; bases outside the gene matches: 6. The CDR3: CASSRGLVDEQFF. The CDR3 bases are TGTGCCAGCAGTCGTGGACTAGTCGATGAGCAGTTCTTC.

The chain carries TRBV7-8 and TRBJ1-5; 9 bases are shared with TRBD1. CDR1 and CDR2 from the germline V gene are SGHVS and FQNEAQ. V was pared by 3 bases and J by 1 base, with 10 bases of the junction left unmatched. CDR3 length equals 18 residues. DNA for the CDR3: TGTGCCAGCAGCTTTAGTGTCTGGACAGGGGAGAGCAATCAGCCCCAGCATTTT. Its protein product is CASSFSVWTGESNQPQHF.